A single sample is the source of the 27 T cell receptor beta chains below, sequenced in a study of shared clonotypes between healthy human individuals. Repertoires were generated with immunoSEQ multiplex PCR, while TCRdb's copy carries only in-frame clones and drops some. Of about 2,200,000 clones listed, more than 85% are singletons. CD8 cells classed as naive were CD45RO-negative and positively selected for CCR7, excluding terminally differentiated effector memory CD45RA+ cells. The sequenced material came from naive CD8+ T cells from PBMCs. These receptors were collected from a man aged 18 to 29 in good health. Some clones in this sample may be carry-over from other donors' samples.

The V and J genes are TRBV11-2 and TRBJ2-7; 7 bases agree with TRBD2. CDR3 size: 14 residues. The ends lost 5 bases at V and 4 bases at J; junction bases unmatched: 8. Germline CDR1 SGHAT, CDR2 FQNNGV. Here the CDR3 DNA reads TGTGCCAGCAGCCTACGACTAGCACAATACGAGCAGTACTTC. Translation: CASSLRLAQYEQYF.

The chain uses TRBV11-2 and TRBJ2-6; D possibly corresponds to TRBD2 (6 bases). Trimming took off 7 bases at V and 2 bases at J, with 12 bases between the two ends. The CDR3 is 15 residues long. Germline V gene lookup returns CDR1 SGHAT and CDR2 FQNNGV. CDR3 amino acids: CASNPGVAGANVLTF. CDR3 DNA: TGTGCCAGCAATCCGGGAGTGGCTGGGGCCAACGTCCTGACTTTC.

This chain connects TRBV29-1 to TRBJ2-3; D gene uncertain. The V end was cut by 3 bases, the J end by 6 bases, with 19 bases between. The germline V gene has CDR1 SQVTM and CDR2 ANQGSEA. The CDR3 loop spans 15 amino acids. CDR3 residues: CSVEGAVPIRDTQYF. The CDR3 region has the DNA TGCAGCGTTGAGGGTGCGGTCCCGATTCGGGATACGCAGTATTTT.

The V call is TRBV29-1, the J call TRBJ2-5; D is unclear. The V end lost 2 bases, the J end lost 4 bases, and 11 bases lay between the germline ends. The CDR3 has 13 residues. Germline lookup yields CDR1 SQVTM and CDR2 ANQGSEA. The CDR3 DNA reads as TGCAGCGTTGAAATTAGCTGGCGAGAGACCCAGTACTTC. Translation: CSVEISWRETQYF.

This clone showed up just once. The V call is TRBV5-6, the J call TRBJ2-1, with TRBD2 identical over 12 bases. The CDR3 extends over 18 amino acids. V trimming: 4 bases; J trimming: 5 bases; junction bases outside the gene matches: 13. CDR1 and CDR2 (germline): SGHDT, YYEEEE. CDR3 sequence reads: CASSPQLAGGVSDNEQFF. DNA of the CDR3: TGTGCCAGCAGCCCCCAACTAGCGGGAGGAGTCTCGGACAATGAGCAGTTCTTC.

The chain carries TRBV27 and TRBJ2-5; possibly TRBD1 for D (6 bases). This CDR3 region has 14 residues. V was clipped by 3 bases and J by 5 bases, with 13 bases between them. In germline, CDR1 is MNHEY, CDR2 SMNVEV (reference sequence). The CDR3 sequence: CASSFMGAGETQYF. CDR3 DNA sequence: TGTGCCAGCAGTTTCATGGGGGCTGGGGAGACCCAGTACTTC.

The V gene is TRBV27, the J gene TRBJ2-7; the match to TRBD2 covers 8 bases. Germline lookup yields CDR1 MNHEY and CDR2 SMNVEV (reference sequence). V lost 4 bases, J lost 5 bases, and 7 bases stayed unmatched. This CDR3 is 14 amino acids long. The CDR3: CASSSLAVNHEQYF. The CDR3 DNA is TGTGCCAGCAGTTCACTAGCGGTGAACCACGAGCAGTACTTC.

The V gene is TRBV4-1, the J gene TRBJ2-1; no reliable D call. Germline V gene data show CDR1 as MGHRA and CDR2 as YSYEKL. The V end lost 4 bases, the J end lost 9 bases, and 7 bases lay between the germline ends. CDR3 size: 11 residues. This CDR3 is CASSLGSEQFF. The CDR3 DNA reads as TGCGCCAGCAGCCTAGGGTCTGAGCAGTTCTTC.

The rearrangement uses TRBV7-9 and TRBJ2-2, with D unresolved. The CDR3 is 13 amino acids. Trimming removed 5 bases at V and 5 bases at J, with 9 bases between. The germline gives CDR1 SEHNR, CDR2 FQNEAQ (reference sequence). The CDR3 loop reads CASSPIGTGELFF. Written as DNA, the CDR3 is TGTGCCAGCAGCCCGATTGGGACCGGGGAGCTGTTTTTT.

The chain combines TRBV7-9 with TRBJ2-1; possibly TRBD1 or TRBD2 for D (6 bases each). V lost 0 bases and J 5 bases, leaving 11 bases between the germline ends. Germline V gives CDR1 SEHNR, CDR2 FQNEAQ (reference sequence). CDR3 length equals 15 residues. This CDR3 is CASSLAGGRDNEQFF. The CDR3 region has the DNA TGTGCCAGCAGCTTAGCCGGGGGCAGAGACAATGAGCAGTTCTTC.

The V and J genes are TRBV11-2 and TRBJ2-1, with no clear D. V was cut by 5 bases and J by 1 base, with 12 bases left in between. Germline loops: CDR1 SGHAT, CDR2 FQNNGV. The CDR3 spans 15 residues. The CDR3, as DNA: TGTGCCAGCAGCCGATCTTCCTCTTCCTACAATGAGCAGTTCTTC. The encoded protein is CASSRSSSSYNEQFF.

The V and J genes are TRBV2 and TRBJ2-7; possible D gene TRBD2, 6 bases. The CDR3 is 13 amino acids. Germline lookup yields CDR1 SNHLY and CDR2 FYNNEI. The V end lost 6 bases, the J end lost 3 bases, and 12 bases lay between the germline ends. CDR3 DNA: TGTGCCAGCAGCGTAGCGGTGGGCTACGAGCAGTACTTC. It codes for CASSVAVGYEQYF.

J is TRBJ2-1 and V is TRBV10-2; D may be TRBD2 (5 bases). V was pared by 6 bases and J by 1 base, with 16 bases between. CDR3 size: 16 residues. Germline CDR1 is WSHSY and CDR2 is SAAADI. DNA for the CDR3: TGCGCCAGCAGCGACCATACTAGGGTTTCCTACAATGAGCAGTTCTTC. Protein sequence: CASSDHTRVSYNEQFF.

J is TRBJ2-7 and V is TRBV19; D unclear. The germline CDR1 and CDR2 sequences are LNHDA and SQIVND (reference sequence). The length of the CDR3 is 12 residues. The ends were cut back, 5 bases at V and 5 bases at J, with 10 bases in the middle. The CDR3 DNA reads as TGTGCCAGTAGTGAGCTAGACGACGAGCAGTACTTC. As protein: CASSELDDEQYF.

This chain joins TRBV28 and TRBJ2-7; TRBD1 aligns across 9 bases. Germline CDR1 and CDR2: MDHEN and SYDVKM. The ends lost 5 bases at V and 6 bases at J; junction bases unmatched: 8. The CDR3 spans 14 residues. In nucleotides, the CDR3 is TGTGCCAGCAGTATTACAACAGGGGGCACCGAGCAGTACTTC. This gives the protein CASSITTGGTEQYF.

The gene calls are TRBV7-9 and TRBJ2-5, with a tentative D call TRBD2 (5 bases). The germline gives CDR1 SEHNR, CDR2 FQNEAQ (reference sequence). CDR3 length: 15 amino acids. Deletions cut 2 bases from V and 1 base from J, with 11 bases between. The CDR3 nucleotides are TGTGCCAGCAGCTTACATTTGAGCGGCCAAGAGACCCAGTACTTC. Its translation is CASSLHLSGQETQYF. The full variable domain, with the rest looked up from reference TRBV7-9 and TRBJ2-5, is DTGVSQNPRHKITKRGQNVTFRCDPISEHNRLYWYRQTLGQGPEFLTYFQNEAQLEKSRLLSDRFSAERPKGSFSTLEIQRTEQGDSAMYLCASSLHLSGQETQYFGPGTRLLVL.

This chain uses TRBV7-9 with TRBJ1-1; possible D gene TRBD1, 6 bases. Germline assignment: CDR1 SEHNR and CDR2 FQNEAQ (reference sequence). Trimming shortened V by 5 bases and J by 8 bases, and 12 bases separated the two germline ends. The CDR3 sequence is 12 residues long. CDR3 DNA sequence: TGTGCCAGCAGCGTCCTCGGGACAGAAGCTTTCTTT. It yields the protein CASSVLGTEAFF.

V is TRBV5-1 and J is TRBJ2-7; D possibly uses TRBD1 or TRBD2 (5 bases each). Trimming took 2 bases from V and 5 from J, leaving 17 bases between them. Germline lookup yields CDR1 SGHRS and CDR2 YFSETQ. The CDR3 totals 15 residues. For the CDR3, the DNA is TGCGCCAGCAGCTTCGCCGGGACGCGGCTGGACGAGCAGTACTTC. Residues: CASSFAGTRLDEQYF.

A remark on this clone: The sample carries other DNA sequences with the same CDR3. The chain links TRBV27 to TRBJ1-1; D gene ambiguous. V was pared by 1 base and J by 5 bases, with 8 bases between. Germline V CDR1 and CDR2: MNHEY, SMNVEV (reference sequence). The CDR3 has 13 residues. DNA of the CDR3: TGTGCCAGCAGTTTATACGGCGGAACTGAAGCTTTCTTT. This encodes CASSLYGGTEAFF.

The chain carries TRBV7-3 and TRBJ2-1; a weak D match, TRBD2 (5 bases). Trimming removed 5 bases from V and 4 bases from J, with 12 bases in between. The CDR3 loop spans 14 amino acids. Germline assignment: CDR1 SGHTA and CDR2 FQGTGA. The CDR3 coding sequence is TGTGCCAGCAGCCTACCTGGGAGATACAATGAGCAGTTCTTC. Protein sequence: CASSLPGRYNEQFF. Full variable domain (rest looked up from reference TRBV7-3 and TRBJ2-1): GAGVSQTPSNKVTEKGKYVELRCDPISGHTALYWYRQSLGQGPEFLIYFQGTGAADDSGLPNDRFFAVRPEGSVSTLKIQRTERGDSAVYLCASSLPGRYNEQFFGPGTRLTVL.

The chain employs TRBV6-6 and TRBJ2-7; a possible D gene is TRBD2 (5 bases). The V end was cut by 4 bases, the J end by 10 bases, with 11 bases between. The CDR3 consists of 11 residues. The germline V gene encodes CDR1 MNHNY and CDR2 SVGAGI (reference sequence). The CDR3 here is CASSSDGGQYF. In DNA form, the CDR3 reads TGTGCCAGCAGTTCCGACGGAGGCCAGTACTTC.

This chain uses TRBV27 with TRBJ2-2; D unresolved. CDR3 length: 17 residues. Germline CDR1 and CDR2: MNHEY and SMNVEV (reference sequence). The V gene lost 3 bases and the J gene lost 1 base, with 15 bases spanning the gap. Here the CDR3 DNA reads TGTGCCAGCAGTTTCCGCTATCTCCTAGGGAACACCGGGGAGCTGTTTTTT. It specifies CASSFRYLLGNTGELFF.

This chain connects TRBV27 to TRBJ1-3; D possibly corresponds to TRBD1 (5 bases). Trimming removed 4 bases from V and 0 bases from J, with 16 bases in between. Germline CDR1 and CDR2: MNHEY and SMNVEV (reference sequence). CDR3 length: 17 amino acids. The CDR3 loop is CASSSSYTGSSGNTIYF. In DNA form, the CDR3 reads TGTGCCAGCAGTTCAAGTTATACAGGAAGCTCTGGAAACACCATATATTTT.

With regard to this clone: The sample carries other DNA sequences with the same CDR3. This rearrangement joins TRBV2 to TRBJ2-7; D tentatively reads TRBD1 or TRBD2 (5 bases each). The germline V gene has CDR1 SNHLY and CDR2 FYNNEI. The V end lost 3 bases, the J end lost 2 bases, and 11 bases lay between the germline ends. The CDR3 contains 14 residues. The CDR3 DNA follows: TGTGCCAGCAGTGACGGGCAGGGACCCTACGAGCAGTACTTC. Translating gives CASSDGQGPYEQYF.

This chain connects TRBV9 to TRBJ2-2; D possibly matches TRBD1 or TRBD2 (5 bases each). The V end was cut by 0 bases, the J end by 6 bases, with 9 bases between. There are 14 residues in the CDR3. From germline, CDR1 is SGDLS and CDR2 YYNGEE. The CDR3 DNA follows: TGTGCCAGCAGCGTAGCTCGGGACGCCGGGGAGCTGTTTTTT. It yields the protein CASSVARDAGELFF.

This sequence joins TRBV6-6 and TRBJ1-1; D may be TRBD1 (5 bases). V lost 2 bases, J lost 4 bases, and 8 bases lay in between. Germline V lookup: CDR1 MNHNY, CDR2 SVGAGI (reference sequence). This CDR3 has 13 residues. Here the CDR3 DNA reads TGTGCCAGCAGTTACCCGGGGGGCACTGAAGCTTTCTTT. It specifies CASSYPGGTEAFF.

The V call is TRBV10-2, the J call TRBJ1-5; no clear D gene. Trimming took off 6 bases at V and 4 bases at J, with 10 bases between the two ends. The CDR3 loop spans 13 amino acids. Germline loops: CDR1 WSHSY, CDR2 SAAADI. The DNA of the CDR3 is TGCGCCAGCAGCCAAACACGGAATCAGCCCCAGCATTTT. Protein: CASSQTRNQPQHF.